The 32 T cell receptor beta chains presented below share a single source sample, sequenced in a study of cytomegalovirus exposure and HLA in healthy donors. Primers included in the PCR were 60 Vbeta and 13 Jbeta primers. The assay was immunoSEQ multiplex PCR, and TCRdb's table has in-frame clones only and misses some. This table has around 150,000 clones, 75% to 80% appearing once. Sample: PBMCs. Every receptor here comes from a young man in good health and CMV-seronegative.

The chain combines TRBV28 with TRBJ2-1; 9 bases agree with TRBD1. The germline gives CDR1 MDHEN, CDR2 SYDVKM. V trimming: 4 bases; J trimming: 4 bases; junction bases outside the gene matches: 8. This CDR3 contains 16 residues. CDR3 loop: CASSSPGQGQYNEQFF. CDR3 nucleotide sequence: TGTGCCAGCAGTTCCCCGGGACAGGGTCAGTACAATGAGCAGTTCTTC.

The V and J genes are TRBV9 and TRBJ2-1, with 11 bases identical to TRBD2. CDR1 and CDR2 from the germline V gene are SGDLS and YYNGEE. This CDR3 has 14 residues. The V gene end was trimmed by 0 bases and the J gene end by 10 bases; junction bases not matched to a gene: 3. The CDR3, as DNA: TGTGCCAGCAGCGTAGACCCTAGCGGGAGGGAGCAGTTCTTC. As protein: CASSVDPSGREQFF.

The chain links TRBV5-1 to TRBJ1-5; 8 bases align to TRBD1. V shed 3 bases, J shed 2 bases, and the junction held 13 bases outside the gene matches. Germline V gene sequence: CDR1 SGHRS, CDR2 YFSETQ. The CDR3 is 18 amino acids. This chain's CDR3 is CASSSGSTGGEGNQPQHF. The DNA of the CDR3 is TGCGCCAGCAGCTCGGGGTCTACAGGGGGAGAGGGCAATCAGCCCCAGCATTTT.

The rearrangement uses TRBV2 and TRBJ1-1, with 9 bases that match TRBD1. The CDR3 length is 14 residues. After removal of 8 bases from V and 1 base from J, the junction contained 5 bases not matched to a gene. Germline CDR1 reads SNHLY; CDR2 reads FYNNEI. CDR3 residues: CASRPGQGNTEAFF. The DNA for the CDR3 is TGTGCCAGCCGCCCGGGACAGGGGAACACTGAAGCTTTCTTT. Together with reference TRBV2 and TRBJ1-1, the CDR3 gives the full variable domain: EPEVTQTPSHQVTQMGQEVILRCVPISNHLYFYWYRQILGQKVEFLVSFYNNEISEKSEIFDDQFSVERPDGSNFTLKIRSTKLEDSAMYFCASRPGQGNTEAFFGQGTRLTVV.

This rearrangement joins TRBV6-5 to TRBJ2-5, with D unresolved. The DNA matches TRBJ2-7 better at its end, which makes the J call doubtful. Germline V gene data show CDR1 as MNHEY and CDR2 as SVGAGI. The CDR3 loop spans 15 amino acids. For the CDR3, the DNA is TGTGCCAGCAGTTACTCGACTGTCCCGTACTACGAGCAGTACTTC. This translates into CASSYSTVPYYEQYF.

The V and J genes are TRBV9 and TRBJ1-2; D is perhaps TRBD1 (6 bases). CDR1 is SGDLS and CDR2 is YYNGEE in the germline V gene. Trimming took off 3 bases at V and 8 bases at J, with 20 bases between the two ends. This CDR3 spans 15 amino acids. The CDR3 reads CASSAQGWGIEGYTF. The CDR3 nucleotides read TGTGCCAGCAGCGCACAGGGTTGGGGGATTGAGGGCTACACCTTC.

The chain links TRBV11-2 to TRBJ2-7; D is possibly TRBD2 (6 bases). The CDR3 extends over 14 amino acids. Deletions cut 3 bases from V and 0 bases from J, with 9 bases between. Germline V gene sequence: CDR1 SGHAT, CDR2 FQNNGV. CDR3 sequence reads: CASSFGRGSYEQYF. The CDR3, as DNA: TGTGCCAGCAGCTTCGGGCGGGGCTCCTACGAGCAGTACTTC.

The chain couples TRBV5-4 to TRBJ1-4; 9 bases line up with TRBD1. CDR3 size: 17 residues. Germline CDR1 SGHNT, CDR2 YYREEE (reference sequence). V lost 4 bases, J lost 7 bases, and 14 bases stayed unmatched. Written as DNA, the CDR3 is TGTGCCAGCAGCCGCCCCCTACAGGGGGCGTCCTTTGAAAAACTGTTTTTT. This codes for CASSRPLQGASFEKLFF.

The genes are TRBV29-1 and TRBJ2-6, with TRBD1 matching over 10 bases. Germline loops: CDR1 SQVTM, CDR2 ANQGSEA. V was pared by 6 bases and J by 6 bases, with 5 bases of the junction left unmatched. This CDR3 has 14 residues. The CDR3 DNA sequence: TGCAGCGTGTTCGGGACAGGGGAGGCCAACGTCCTGACTTTC. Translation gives CSVFGTGEANVLTF.

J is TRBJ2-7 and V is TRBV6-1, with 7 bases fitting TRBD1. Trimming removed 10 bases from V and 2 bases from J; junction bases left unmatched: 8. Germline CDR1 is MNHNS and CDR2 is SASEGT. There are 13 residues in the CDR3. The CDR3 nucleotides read TGTGCCACTACGGGACAGTTCCCCTACGAGCAGTACTTC. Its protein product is CATTGQFPYEQYF.

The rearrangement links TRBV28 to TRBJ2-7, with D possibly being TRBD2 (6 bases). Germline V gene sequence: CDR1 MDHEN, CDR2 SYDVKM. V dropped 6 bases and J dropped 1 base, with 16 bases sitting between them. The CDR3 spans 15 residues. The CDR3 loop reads CASRSTGTPSYEQYF. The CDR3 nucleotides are TGTGCCAGCAGGAGTACCGGGACTCCTTCCTACGAGCAGTACTTC. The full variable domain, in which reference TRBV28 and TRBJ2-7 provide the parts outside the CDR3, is DVKVTQSSRYLVKRTGEKVFLECVQDMDHENMFWYRQDPGLGLRLIYFSYDVKMKEKGDIPEGYSVSREKKERFSLILESASTNQTSMYLCASRSTGTPSYEQYFGPGTRLTVT.

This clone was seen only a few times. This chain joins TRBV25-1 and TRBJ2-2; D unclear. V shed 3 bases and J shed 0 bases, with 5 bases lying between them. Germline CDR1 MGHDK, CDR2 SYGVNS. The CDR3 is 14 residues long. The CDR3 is CASSDPANTGELFF. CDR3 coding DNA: TGTGCCAGCAGTGACCCCGCGAACACCGGGGAGCTGTTTTTT.

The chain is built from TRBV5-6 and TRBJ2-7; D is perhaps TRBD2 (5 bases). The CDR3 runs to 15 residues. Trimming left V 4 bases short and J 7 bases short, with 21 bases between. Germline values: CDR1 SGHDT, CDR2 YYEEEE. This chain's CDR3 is CASSPGLPLTMEQYF. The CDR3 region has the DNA TGTGCCAGCAGCCCCGGACTTCCACTTACGATGGAGCAGTACTTC.

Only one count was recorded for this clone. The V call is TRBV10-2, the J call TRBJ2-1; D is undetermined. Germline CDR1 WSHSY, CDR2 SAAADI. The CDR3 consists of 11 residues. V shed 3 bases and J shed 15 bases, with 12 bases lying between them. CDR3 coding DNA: TGCGCCAGCAGTGACCTCCTCCTTCGGTTCTTC. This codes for CASSDLLLRFF.

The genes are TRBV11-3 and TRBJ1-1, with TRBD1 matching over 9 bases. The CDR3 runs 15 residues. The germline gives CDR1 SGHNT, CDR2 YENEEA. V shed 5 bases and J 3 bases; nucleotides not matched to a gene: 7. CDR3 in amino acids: CASSPGQGRHTEAFF. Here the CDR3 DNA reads TGTGCCAGCAGCCCCGGACAGGGGAGGCACACTGAAGCTTTCTTT.

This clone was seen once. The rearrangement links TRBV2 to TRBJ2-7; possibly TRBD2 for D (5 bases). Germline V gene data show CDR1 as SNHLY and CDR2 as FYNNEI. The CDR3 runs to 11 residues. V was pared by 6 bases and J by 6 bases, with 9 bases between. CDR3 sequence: CASRAGIEQYF. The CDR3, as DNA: TGTGCCAGCAGAGCCGGGATCGAGCAGTACTTC.

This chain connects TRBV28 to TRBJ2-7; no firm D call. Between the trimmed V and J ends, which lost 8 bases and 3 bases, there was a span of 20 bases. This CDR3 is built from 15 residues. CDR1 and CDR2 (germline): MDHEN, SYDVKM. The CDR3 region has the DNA TGTGCCAGCGGTGCCCGGGTTTCTAGTGTCTACGAGCAGTACTTC. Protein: CASGARVSSVYEQYF.

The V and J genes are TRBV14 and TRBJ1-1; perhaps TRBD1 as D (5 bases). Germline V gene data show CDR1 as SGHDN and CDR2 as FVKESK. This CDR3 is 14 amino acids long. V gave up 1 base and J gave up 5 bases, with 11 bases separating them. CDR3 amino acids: CASSQVMGGTEAFF. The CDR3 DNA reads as TGTGCCAGCAGCCAAGTGATGGGGGGAACTGAAGCTTTCTTT. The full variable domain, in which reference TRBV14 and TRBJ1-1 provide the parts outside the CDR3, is EAGVTQFPSHSVIEKGQTVTLRCDPISGHDNLYWYRRVMGKEIKFLLHFVKESKQDESGMPNNRFLAERTGGTYSTLKVQPAELEDSGVYFCASSQVMGGTEAFFGQGTRLTVV.

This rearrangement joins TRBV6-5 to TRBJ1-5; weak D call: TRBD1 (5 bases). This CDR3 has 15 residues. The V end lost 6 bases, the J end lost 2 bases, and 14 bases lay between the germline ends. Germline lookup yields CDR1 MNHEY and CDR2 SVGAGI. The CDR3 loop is CASSKDRGGNQPQHF. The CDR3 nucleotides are TGTGCCAGCAGCAAAGACCGGGGGGGCAATCAGCCCCAGCATTTT.

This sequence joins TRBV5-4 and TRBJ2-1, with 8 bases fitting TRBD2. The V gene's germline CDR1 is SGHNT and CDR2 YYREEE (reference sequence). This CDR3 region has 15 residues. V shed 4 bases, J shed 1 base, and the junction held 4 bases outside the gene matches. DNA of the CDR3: TGTGCCAGCAGCCCCGGGACTAGTTCCTACAATGAGCAGTTCTTC. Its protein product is CASSPGTSSYNEQFF.

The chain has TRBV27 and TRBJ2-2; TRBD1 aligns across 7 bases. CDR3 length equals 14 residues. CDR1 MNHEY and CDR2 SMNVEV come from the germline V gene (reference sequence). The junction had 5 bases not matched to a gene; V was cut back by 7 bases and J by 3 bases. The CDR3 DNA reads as TGTGCCAGCACCGAGACAGGGTACACCGGGGAGCTGTTTTTT. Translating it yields CASTETGYTGELFF.

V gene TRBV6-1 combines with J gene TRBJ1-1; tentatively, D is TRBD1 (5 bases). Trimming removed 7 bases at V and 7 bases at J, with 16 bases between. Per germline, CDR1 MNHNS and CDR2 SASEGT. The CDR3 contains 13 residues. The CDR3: CASNREGSGEAFF. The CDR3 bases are TGTGCCAGCAACCGGGAGGGGTCGGGTGAAGCTTTCTTT.

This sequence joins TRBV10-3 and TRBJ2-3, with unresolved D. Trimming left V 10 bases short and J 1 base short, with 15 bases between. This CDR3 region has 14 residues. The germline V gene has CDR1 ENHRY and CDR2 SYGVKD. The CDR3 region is CATSKPVGTDTQYF. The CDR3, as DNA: TGTGCCACCAGCAAACCGGTTGGCACAGATACGCAGTATTTT.

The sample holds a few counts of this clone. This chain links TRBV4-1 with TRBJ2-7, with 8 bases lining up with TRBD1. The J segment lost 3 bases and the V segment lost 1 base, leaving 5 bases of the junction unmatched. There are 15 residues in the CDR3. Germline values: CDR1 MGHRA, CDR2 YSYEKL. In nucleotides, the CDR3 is TGCGCCAGCAGCCAAGGACAGGGGCCATTCTACGAGCAGTACTTC. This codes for CASSQGQGPFYEQYF.

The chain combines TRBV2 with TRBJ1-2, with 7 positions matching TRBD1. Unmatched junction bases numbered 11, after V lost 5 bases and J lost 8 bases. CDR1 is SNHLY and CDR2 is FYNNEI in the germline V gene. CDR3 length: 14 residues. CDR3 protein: CASSPTTGTEGYTF. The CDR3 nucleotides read TGTGCCAGCAGTCCGACGACAGGGACGGAAGGCTACACCTTC. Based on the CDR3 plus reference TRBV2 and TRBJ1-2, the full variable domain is EPEVTQTPSHQVTQMGQEVILRCVPISNHLYFYWYRQILGQKVEFLVSFYNNEISEKSEIFDDQFSVERPDGSNFTLKIRSTKLEDSAMYFCASSPTTGTEGYTFGSGTRLTVV.

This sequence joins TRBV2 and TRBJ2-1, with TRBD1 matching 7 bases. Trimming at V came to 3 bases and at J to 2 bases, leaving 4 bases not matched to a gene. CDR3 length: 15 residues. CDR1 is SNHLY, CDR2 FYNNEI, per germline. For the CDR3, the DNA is TGTGCCAGCAGTGAGTCGAGGGGGCCCTACAATGAGCAGTTCTTC. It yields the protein CASSESRGPYNEQFF.

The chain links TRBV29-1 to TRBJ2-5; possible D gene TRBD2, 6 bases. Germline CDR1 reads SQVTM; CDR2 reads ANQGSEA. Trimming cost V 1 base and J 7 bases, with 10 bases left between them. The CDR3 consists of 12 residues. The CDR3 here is CSVEGSGVTQYF. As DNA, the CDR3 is TGCAGCGTTGAAGGTAGCGGCGTGACCCAGTACTTC.

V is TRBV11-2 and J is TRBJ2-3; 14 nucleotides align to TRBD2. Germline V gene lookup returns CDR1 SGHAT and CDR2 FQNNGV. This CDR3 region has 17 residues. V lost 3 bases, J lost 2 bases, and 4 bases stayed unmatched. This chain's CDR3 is CASSFGLAGGPTDTQYF. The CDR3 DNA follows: TGTGCCAGCAGCTTCGGACTAGCGGGAGGACCCACAGATACGCAGTATTTT.

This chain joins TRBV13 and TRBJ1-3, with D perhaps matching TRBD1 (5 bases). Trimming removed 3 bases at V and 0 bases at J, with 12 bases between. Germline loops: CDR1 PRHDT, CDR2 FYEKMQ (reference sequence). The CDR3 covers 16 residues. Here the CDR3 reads CASSLGRTSSGNTIYF. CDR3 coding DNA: TGTGCCAGCAGCTTGGGGCGGACGAGCTCTGGAAACACCATATATTTT.

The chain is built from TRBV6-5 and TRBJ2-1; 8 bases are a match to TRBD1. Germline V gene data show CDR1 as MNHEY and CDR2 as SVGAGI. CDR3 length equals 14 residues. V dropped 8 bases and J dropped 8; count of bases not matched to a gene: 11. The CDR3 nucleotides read TGTGCCAGCGGGGCGACAGGGGTACTGGATGAGCAGTTCTTC. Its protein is CASGATGVLDEQFF.

CDR3 sequence reads: CASSGGTSRETQYF. The DNA of the CDR3 is TGTGCCAGCAGTGGCGGGACTAGCCGGGAGACCCAGTACTTC. The chain has TRBV2 and TRBJ2-5; 9 bases align to TRBD2. From germline, CDR1 is SNHLY and CDR2 FYNNEI. V trimming: 4 bases; J trimming: 5 bases; junction bases outside the gene matches: 5. The CDR3 has 14 amino acids.

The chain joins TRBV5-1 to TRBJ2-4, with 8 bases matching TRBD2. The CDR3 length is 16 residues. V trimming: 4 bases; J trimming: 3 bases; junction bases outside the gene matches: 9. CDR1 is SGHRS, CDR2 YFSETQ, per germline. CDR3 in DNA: TGCGCCAGCAGCGAGATAGCGGGATTGGACAAAAACATTCAGTACTTC. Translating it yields CASSEIAGLDKNIQYF.